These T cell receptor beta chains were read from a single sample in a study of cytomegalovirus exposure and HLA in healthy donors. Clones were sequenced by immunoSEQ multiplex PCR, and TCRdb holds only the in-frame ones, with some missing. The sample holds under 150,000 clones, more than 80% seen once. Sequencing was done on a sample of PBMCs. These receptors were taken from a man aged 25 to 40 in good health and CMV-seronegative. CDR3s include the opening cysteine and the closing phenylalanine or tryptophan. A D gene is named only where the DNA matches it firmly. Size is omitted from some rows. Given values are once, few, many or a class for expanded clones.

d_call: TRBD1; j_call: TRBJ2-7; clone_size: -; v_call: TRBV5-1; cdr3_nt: TGCGCCAGCAGCGGGCCGACGGACAGGGTTAGCGAGCAGTACTTC; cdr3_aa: CASSGPTDRVSEQYF
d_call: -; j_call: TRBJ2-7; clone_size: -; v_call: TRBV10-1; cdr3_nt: TGCGCCAGCAGCTACGACAGTTCCTACGAGCAGTACTTC; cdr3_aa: CASSYDSSYEQYF
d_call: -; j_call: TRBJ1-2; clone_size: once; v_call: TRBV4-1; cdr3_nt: TGCGCCAGCAGCCAAGATTTTGGCGGGGGCGGCTATGGCTACACCTTC; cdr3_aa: CASSQDFGGGGYGYTF
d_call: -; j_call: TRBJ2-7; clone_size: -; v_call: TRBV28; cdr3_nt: TGTGCCAGCAGTTTGAACAGGGTAGCCGAGCAGTACTTC; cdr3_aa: CASSLNRVAEQYF
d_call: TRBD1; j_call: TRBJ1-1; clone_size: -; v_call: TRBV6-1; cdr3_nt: TGTGCCAGCCAAGACAGGGTAGGGACTGAAGCTTTCTTT; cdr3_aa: CASQDRVGTEAFF
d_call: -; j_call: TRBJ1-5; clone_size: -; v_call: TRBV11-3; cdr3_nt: TGTGCCAGCAGCTTAGGCGGGCCCAATAGCAATCAGCCCCAGCATTTT; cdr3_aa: CASSLGGPNSNQPQHF
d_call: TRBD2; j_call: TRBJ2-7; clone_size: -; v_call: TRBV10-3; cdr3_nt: TGTGCCATCAGTGATCAGAGGACTAGCTCCCACGAGCAGTACTTC; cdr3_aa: CAISDQRTSSHEQYF
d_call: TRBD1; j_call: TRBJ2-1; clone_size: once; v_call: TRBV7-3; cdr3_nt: TGTGCCAGCAGCTCTGACAGGGGGGGCCACAATGAGCAGTTCTTC; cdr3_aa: CASSSDRGGHNEQFF
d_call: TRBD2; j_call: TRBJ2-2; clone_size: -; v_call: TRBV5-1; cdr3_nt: TGCGCCAGCAGCGTACTCGCGGGAGTAAGGACCGGGGAGCTGTTTTTT; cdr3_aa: CASSVLAGVRTGELFF
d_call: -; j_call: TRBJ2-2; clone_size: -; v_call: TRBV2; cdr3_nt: TGTGCCAGCAGTGAACCGGGACTTGGCACCGGGGAGCTGTTTTTT; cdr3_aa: CASSEPGLGTGELFF
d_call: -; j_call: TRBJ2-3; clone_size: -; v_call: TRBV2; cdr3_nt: TGTGCCAGCAGTGAAAGGGGAAGTAGCACAGATACGCAGTATTTT; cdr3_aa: CASSERGSSTDTQYF
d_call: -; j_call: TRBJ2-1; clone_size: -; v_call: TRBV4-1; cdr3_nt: TGCGCCAGCAGCCTAAATGGGCATGAGCAGTTCTTC; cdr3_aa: CASSLNGHEQFF
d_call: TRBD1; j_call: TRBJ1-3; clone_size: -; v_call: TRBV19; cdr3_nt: TGTGCCAGTGAGACAGGGAATGGAAACACCATATATTTT; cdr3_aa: CASETGNGNTIYF
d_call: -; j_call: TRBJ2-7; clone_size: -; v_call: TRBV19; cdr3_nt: TGTGCCAGTAGCCACAACAGGGAGGGCGAGCAGTACTTC; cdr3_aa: CASSHNREGEQYF
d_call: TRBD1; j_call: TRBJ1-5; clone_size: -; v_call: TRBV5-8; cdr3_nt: TGTGCCAGCAGCTCGGGACAGAGCTATCAGCCCCAGAATTTT; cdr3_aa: CASSSGQSYQPQNF
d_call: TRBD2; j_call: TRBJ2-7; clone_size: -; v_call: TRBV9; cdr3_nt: TGTGCCAGCAGCGCTGATCCGGGACTACACTACGAGCAGTACTTC; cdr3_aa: CASSADPGLHYEQYF
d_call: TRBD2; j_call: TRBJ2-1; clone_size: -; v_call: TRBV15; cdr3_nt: TGTGCCACCAGCAGAGAGGCTAGCGGGAGTTGGTACAATGAGCAGTTCTTC; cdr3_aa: CATSREASGSWYNEQFF
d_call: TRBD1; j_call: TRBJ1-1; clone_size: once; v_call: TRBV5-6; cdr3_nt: TGTGCCAGCAGCTGGGACAGTCAGGGCACTGAAGCTTTCTTT; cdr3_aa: CASSWDSQGTEAFF
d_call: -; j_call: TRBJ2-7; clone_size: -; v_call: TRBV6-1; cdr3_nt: TGTGCCAGCAGGACCCAGGGAGCGGGTGGACACGAGCAGTACTTC; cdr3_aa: CASRTQGAGGHEQYF
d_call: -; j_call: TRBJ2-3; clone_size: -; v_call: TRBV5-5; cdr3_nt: TGTGCCAGCAGCTTGGCCCCCTCCTCAAGCGGGCGCACAGATACGCAGTATTTT; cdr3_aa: CASSLAPSSSGRTDTQYF
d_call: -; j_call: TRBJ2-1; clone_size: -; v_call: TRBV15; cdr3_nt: TGTGCCACCAGCAGTTGGGGGGACAGCTCCTACAATGAGCAGTTCTTC; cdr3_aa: CATSSWGDSSYNEQFF
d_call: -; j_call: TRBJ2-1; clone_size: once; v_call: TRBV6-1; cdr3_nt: TGTGCCAGCAGTGTCCTAGCGCATAACGACAATGAGCAGTTCTTC; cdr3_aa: CASSVLAHNDNEQFF
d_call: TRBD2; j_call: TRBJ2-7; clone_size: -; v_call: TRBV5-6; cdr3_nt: TGTGCCAGCAGCTTGGTTCCTAGCGGGATCGACGAGCAGTACTTC; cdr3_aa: CASSLVPSGIDEQYF
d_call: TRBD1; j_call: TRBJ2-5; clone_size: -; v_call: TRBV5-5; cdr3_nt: TGTGCCAGCAGCTCAGGGACAGGGGGGTGGGAGACCCAGTACTTC; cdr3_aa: CASSSGTGGWETQYF
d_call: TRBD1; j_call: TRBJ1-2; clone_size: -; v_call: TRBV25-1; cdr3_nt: TGTGCCAGCAGTGAAGTGGGACAGTCTAACTATGGCTACACCTTC; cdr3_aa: CASSEVGQSNYGYTF
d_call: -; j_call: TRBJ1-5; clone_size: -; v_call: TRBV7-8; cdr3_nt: TGTGCCAGCAGCTTAGAGGTACAGGGAGAGGCTTATCAGCCCCAGCATTTT; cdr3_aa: CASSLEVQGEAYQPQHF
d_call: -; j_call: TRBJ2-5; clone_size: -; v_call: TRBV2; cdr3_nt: TGTGCCAGCAGTCCAGGGGCGGTACAAGAGACCCAGTACTTC; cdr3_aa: CASSPGAVQETQYF
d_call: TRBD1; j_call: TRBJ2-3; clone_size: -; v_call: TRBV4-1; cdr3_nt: TGCGCCAGCAGCCAAAACGGACAGGGCGGAGATACGCAGTATTTT; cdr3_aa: CASSQNGQGGDTQYF
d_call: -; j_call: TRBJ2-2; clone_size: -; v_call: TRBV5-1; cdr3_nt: TGCGCCAGCAGCTCGGGGATTTTTAGGTACACCGGGGAGCTGTTTTTT; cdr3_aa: CASSSGIFRYTGELFF
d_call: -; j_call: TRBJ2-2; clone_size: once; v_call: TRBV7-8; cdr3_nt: TGTGCCAGCAGCTTATCGAGCGGGGAGCTGTTTTTT; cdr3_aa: CASSLSSGELFF
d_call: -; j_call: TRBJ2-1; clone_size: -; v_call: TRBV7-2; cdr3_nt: TGTGCCAGCAGCTTAGATGACAGTCTCTCCTACAATGAGCAGTTCTTC; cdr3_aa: CASSLDDSLSYNEQFF
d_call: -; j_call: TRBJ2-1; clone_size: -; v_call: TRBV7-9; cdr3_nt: TGTGCCAGCAGCTTAGGACTTAACAATGAGCAGTTCTTC; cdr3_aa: CASSLGLNNEQFF
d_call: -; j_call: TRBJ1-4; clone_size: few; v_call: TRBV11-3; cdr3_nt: TGTGCCAGCAGCGCACAACAAAACGAAAAACTGTTTTTT; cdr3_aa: CASSAQQNEKLFF
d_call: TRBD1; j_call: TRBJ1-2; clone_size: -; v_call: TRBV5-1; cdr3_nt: TGCGCCAGCAGCTTGACAGGGGGGAACTATGGCTACACCTTC; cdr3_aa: CASSLTGGNYGYTF
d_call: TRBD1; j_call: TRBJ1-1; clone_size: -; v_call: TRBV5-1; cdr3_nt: TGCGCCAGCAGCCCAGGGACAGAGAACACTGAAGCTTTCTTT; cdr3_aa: CASSPGTENTEAFF
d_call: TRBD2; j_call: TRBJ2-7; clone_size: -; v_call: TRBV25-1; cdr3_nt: TGTGCCAGCAGTGAGCGGGGGGGTCCGTCCTACGAGCAGTACTTC; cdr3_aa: CASSERGGPSYEQYF